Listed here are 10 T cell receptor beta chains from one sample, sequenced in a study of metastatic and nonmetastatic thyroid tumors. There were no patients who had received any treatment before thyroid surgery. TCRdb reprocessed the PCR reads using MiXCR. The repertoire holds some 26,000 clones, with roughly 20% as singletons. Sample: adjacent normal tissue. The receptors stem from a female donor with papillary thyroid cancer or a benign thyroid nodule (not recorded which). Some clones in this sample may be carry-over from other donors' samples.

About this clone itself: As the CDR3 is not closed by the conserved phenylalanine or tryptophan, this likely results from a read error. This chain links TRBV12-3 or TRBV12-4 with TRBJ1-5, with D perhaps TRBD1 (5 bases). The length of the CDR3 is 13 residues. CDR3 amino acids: CASSFQGNQPQHS. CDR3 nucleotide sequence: TGTGCCAGCAGTTTCCAGGGCAATCAGCCACAGCATTCT.

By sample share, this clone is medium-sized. CDR3 protein: CASSDSFWGGNTIYF. In nucleotides, the CDR3 is TGTGCCAGCAGTGACAGCTTCTGGGGCGGAAACACCATATATTTT. The V and J genes are TRBV6-1 and TRBJ1-3; D perhaps matches TRBD1 (5 bases). V dropped 3 bases and J dropped 4 bases, with 13 bases sitting between them. Germline CDR1 and CDR2: MNHNS and SASEGT. The CDR3 has 15 amino acids.

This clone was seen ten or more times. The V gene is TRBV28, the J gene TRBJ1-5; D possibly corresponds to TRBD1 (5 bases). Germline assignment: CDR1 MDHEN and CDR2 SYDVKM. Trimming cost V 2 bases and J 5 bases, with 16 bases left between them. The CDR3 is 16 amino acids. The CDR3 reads CASSLGGVRGYQPQHF. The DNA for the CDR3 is TGTGCCAGCAGTTTAGGGGGGGTCCGGGGTTATCAGCCCCAGCATTTT.

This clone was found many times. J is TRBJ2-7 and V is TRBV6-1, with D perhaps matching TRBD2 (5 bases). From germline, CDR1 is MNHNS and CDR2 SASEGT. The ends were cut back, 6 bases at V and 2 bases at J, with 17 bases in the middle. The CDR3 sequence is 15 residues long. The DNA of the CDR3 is TGTGCCAGCAGCCATCCTTCGACGGGAACCTACGAGCAGTACTTC. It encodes CASSHPSTGTYEQYF.

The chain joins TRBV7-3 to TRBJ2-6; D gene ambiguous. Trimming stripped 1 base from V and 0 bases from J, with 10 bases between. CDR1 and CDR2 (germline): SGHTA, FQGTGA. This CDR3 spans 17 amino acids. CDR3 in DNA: TGTGCCAGCAGCTTAATTCAAGGATACTCTGGGGCCAACGTCCTGACTTTC. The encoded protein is CASSLIQGYSGANVLTF.

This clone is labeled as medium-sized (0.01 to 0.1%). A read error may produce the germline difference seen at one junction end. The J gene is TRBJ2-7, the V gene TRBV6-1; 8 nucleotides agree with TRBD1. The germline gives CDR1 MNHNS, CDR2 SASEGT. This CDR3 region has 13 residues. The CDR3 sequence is CASSVDRALYCSF. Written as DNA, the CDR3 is TGTGCCAGCAGTGTGGACAGGGCCCTTTACTGTTCGTTC.

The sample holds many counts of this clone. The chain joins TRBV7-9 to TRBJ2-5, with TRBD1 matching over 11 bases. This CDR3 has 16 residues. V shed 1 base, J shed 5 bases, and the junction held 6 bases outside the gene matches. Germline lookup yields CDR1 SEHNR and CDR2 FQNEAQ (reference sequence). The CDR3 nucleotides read TGTGCCAGCAGCTTAGTTGGGACAGGGGGTTGGGAGACCCAGTACTTC. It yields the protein CASSLVGTGGWETQYF.

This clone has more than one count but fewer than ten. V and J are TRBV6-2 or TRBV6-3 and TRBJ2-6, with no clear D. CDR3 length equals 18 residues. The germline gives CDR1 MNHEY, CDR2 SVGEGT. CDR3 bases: TGTGTCAGAAGTTACTCAGGCTACAGACTCTCTGGGGCCAACGTCCTGACTTTC. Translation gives CVRSYSGYRLSGANVLTF.

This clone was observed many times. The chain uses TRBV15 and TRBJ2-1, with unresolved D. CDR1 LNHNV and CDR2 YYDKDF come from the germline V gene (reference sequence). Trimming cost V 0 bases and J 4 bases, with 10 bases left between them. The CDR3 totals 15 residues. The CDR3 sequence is CATSRDPDTYNEQFF. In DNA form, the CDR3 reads TGTGCCACCAGCAGAGACCCCGATACGTACAATGAGCAGTTCTTC. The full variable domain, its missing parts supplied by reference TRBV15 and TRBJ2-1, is DAMVIQNPRYQVTQFGKPVTLSCSQTLNHNVMYWYQQKSSQAPKLLFHYYDKDFNNEADTPDNFQSRRPNTSFCFLDIRSPGLGDTAMYLCATSRDPDTYNEQFFGPGTRLTVL.

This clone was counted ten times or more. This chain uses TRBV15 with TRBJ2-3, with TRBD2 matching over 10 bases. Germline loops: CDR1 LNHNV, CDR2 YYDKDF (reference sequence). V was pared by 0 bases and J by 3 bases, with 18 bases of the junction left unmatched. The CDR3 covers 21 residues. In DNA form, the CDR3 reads TGTGCCACCAGCAGAGATCTTGGGACTAGCGCCAAAGAGGGTAGTACAGATACGCAGTATTTT. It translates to CATSRDLGTSAKEGSTDTQYF.